The rows below give T cell receptor beta chains drawn from one sample of a study of CXCR3-negative and CXCR3-positive naive CD8 T cells. For each CDR3 protein, TCRdb gives one entry from its re-call of the 5' RACE reads, without DNA. The listing contains 65,000 to 90,000 distinct CDR3 sequences. The source material was naive CXCR3+ CD8+ T cells from blood. These receptors were obtained from a human donor in good health. Some clones in this sample may be carry-over from other donors' samples. Both conserved end residues are part of each CDR3. The order of the fields is J gene, V gene, CDR3 length, CDR3 protein.

TRBJ1-1	TRBV12-3/TRBV12-4	14	CASRNRDPNTEAFF
TRBJ2-3	TRBV20-1	15	CSARAGPLYTDTQYF
TRBJ2-2	TRBV28	16	CASSFRTSGRTGELFF
TRBJ2-1	TRBV20-1	13	CSVGLAGYNEQFF
TRBJ2-7	TRBV28	15	CASSFGWGINYEQYF
TRBJ2-5	TRBV18	12	CASSPYLETQYF
TRBJ2-7	TRBV5-6	14	CASSLQPSSYEQYF
TRBJ2-2	TRBV15	15	CATSSSGRVTGELFF
TRBJ2-3	TRBV28	16	CASSVSGRGRLDTQYF
TRBJ2-7	TRBV28	15	CASSLRGVSSYEQYF
TRBJ1-1	TRBV29-1	12	CSVAGLNTEAFF
TRBJ1-1	TRBV7-9	14	CASSLTGRRTEAFF
TRBJ2-7	TRBV29-1	11	CSVQLSYEQYF
TRBJ1-5	TRBV5-1	14	CASSLTGDQQPQHF
TRBJ2-1	TRBV28	14	CASGGDRRLQEQFF
TRBJ2-3	TRBV9	16	CTSSVEGPGPTDTQYF
TRBJ2-7	TRBV28	14	CASSLELSSYEQYF
TRBJ2-5	TRBV3-1	15	CASSQESAVQETQYF
TRBJ2-5	TRBV11-2	16	CASSFRAGGRKETQYF
TRBJ2-7	TRBV29-1	13	CSVSRTDTYEQYF